This TCR beta chain was retrieved from a study of regulatory T cells in long-lasting Graves disease (dated by TCRdb to about 2021). Study-wide context: Newly diagnosed Graves' disease patients had taken antithyroid drugs for less than 3 months. This study used TCR sequencing and RNA sequencing of peripheral blood to compare persistent Graves' disease patients against newly diagnosed Graves' disease patients. The study was registered as a clinical trial and conducted in China. A total of around 35 samples were covered by TCR sequencing, comprising approximately 13 persistent and around 20 newly diagnosed Graves' disease patients. What the authors observed across the whole study: Only the TCR beta chain was sequenced and analyzed. Persistent patients shared more public clonotypes among themselves (fewer than 3,000) than newly diagnosed patients did (more than 850). Persistent disease showed preferential use of TRBV28, TRBJ1-2 and TRBJ2-5, whereas newly diagnosed disease favored TRBV20-1 and TRBJ2-1. Only peripheral blood was studied, because thyroid tissue, the primary lesion, was inaccessible. Lower TCR Shannon entropy and fewer highly expanded clones were observed in persistent Graves' disease patients than in newly diagnosed patients, which suggested clonal expansion. As a limitation, the authors acknowledged that the small sample size may reduce accuracy.

On this clonotype itself: The specificity of this receptor is unknown. The sample holds no much larger clone one base away, and base qualities are not on file.

To prepare the library, multiplex PCR was applied. Reads for this sample came from an Illumina HiSeq 4000. TCR beta libraries were built with iRepertoire HTBI primers and Arm-PCR amplification of CDR3 regions. PCR products were gel purified before sequencing. The original pipeline was this. Gene usage analysis of CDR3 amino acid clonotypes used the 55 to 65 TRBV and about 13 TRBJ segments found across samples. Filtered high-quality paired reads were merged into contigs using COPE and FqMerger. BLAST was used to align contigs to IMGT TRBV, TRBD and TRBJ reference genes, and CDR3 was defined according to IMGT. Clonotypes above 0.1% frequency were classified as highly expanded clones. Shannon entropy was used to measure repertoire diversity, and the Gini coefficient was used to measure V-J evenness. A clonotype found in more than one individual was treated as public. TCRdb reran the public reads through fastp at Q25 and MiXCR, keeping productive beta chains. Each entry is one CDR3 protein sequence, shown with its most common DNA and genes. It is TCRdb's table, rather than the study itself, that gives the V and J calls and clone size. The table for this sample lists fewer than 450,000 distinct CDR3 sequences; 15% of them were counted only once. Approximately 7.8% of the sample is held by the ten biggest clonotypes.

According to the germline V gene, CDR1 reads SGHRS and CDR2 reads YFSETQ. At the junction V is shortened by 0 bases and J by 5 bases, with 15 bases in between. The CDR3 starts with the cysteine, ends with the phenylalanine, and has 15 residues. Only the CDR3 region is kept as DNA, spanning 45 bases read in frame from base 1. Taken with the paper, the label for time point translates to: newly diagnosed GD, antithyroid drugs for less than 3 months. RNA was extracted from PBMCs in TRIzol for both TCR sequencing and RNA sequencing. The diagnosis of Graves' disease was made according to American Thyroid Association guidelines. Patients for the study were recruited at an endocrinology department in Xi'an, China. Each patient gave 7.5 to 10 milliliters of peripheral blood, collected in an EDTA anticoagulant tube. Ficoll Paque Plus density gradient separation was used to isolate PBMCs, and no further T cell sorting was done. An Agilent 2100 Bioanalyzer and agarose gel were used to check RNA quality, while a NanoDrop 2000 measured RNA concentration.

These data are also associated with another study on T cells in Graves' hyperthyroidism and ophthalmopathy. The second study also describes: Stable Graves' hyperthyroidism was defined as the absence of progression to ophthalmopathy over 18 months of follow-up. Hyperthyroidism patients were newly diagnosed, with disease duration under 2 months, and aged 18 to 65 years. The study excluded patients with uncontrolled infections, other autoimmune diseases, pregnancy or lactation. Diagnoses were established on the basis of clinical symptoms, serum thyroxine and TRAb, thyroid ultrasound, and orbital computed tomography. The TCR CDR3 was subjected to a first round of RT-PCR using the HTBI primer set and the Qiagen OneStep RT-PCR kit. Most expanded thyroid clonotypes (frequency above 0.001) were also detected in blood, a finding suggesting that blood repertoires may reflect thyroid immune responses. A model built on a 13 V-J signature distinguished ophthalmopathy from stable hyperthyroidism, reaching 85% to 90% sensitivity and 81.08% specificity in cross-validation and 80%/75% in testing. In validation, the model predicted progression to ophthalmopathy with roughly 70% sensitivity and approximately 74% specificity, a median of around 6.6 months before onset. TCR V-J signatures able to tell the groups apart were searched for in a discovery cohort of around 95 patients, of whom 43 had Graves' ophthalmopathy and some 60 had stable Graves' hyperthyroidism. Prospective prediction of ophthalmopathy was tested in an independent validation cohort consisting of some 18 hyperthyroidism patients and about 17 patients who later progressed to ophthalmopathy. The 100 discovery patients were randomly split 7:3 into training and test sets. The study also compared thyroid tissue and blood T-cell repertoires from five or six Graves' hyperthyroidism patients. After blood sampling, hyperthyroidism patients were treated with methimazole at a starting dose of 30 mg daily, and ophthalmopathy patients were treated with high-dose intravenous methylprednisolone. A second multiplex PCR round built the libraries, followed by size selection and purification. Sequencing of the libraries was done on an Illumina HiSeq2000 using paired-end 100 bp reads. SOAPnuke was used to process the raw data, with reads discarded if the reads contained adapters or uncalled bases, had a mean Phred below 15, or lacked an exact constant-primer or identifier match. COPE v1.2.5 was used to merge high-quality paired reads, and clonotypes were defined as unique nucleotide sequences. Clonotypes were aligned to IMGT TRBV, TRBD and TRBJ reference segments using MiTCR v1.1. Only V-J combinations with frequency above 0.0001, covering 99.2% of repertoires, were analysed. The TCS score was defined as the ratio of F50 (clonal expansion) to E x V (chaos), calculated using BLOSUM62-based TCRdist between CDR3 peptides within each V-J. Welch's t-statistics and random forest reduced 500 to 550 V-J features to 13, which were used in a naive Bayes classifier (R e1071). No statistical method was used to set the sample size in advance, and investigators knew the group allocation. TCR Vbeta CDR3 sequencing of 140 or so peripheral blood samples (fewer than 45 ophthalmopathy, 75 or so hyperthyroidism and some 17 progressor patients) is reported in the paper.

This sequence was found in a woman aged 40-49 years with Graves disease. Donor details come from another sample of the same person, matched by shared clones. Sequencing used peripheral blood mononuclear cells (PBMCs), obtained at new diagnosis, from a patient treated with antithyroid drugs. The chain joins TRBV5-1 to TRBJ2-7; the D gene assignment is perhaps TRBD1 or TRBD2, with each matching 6 bases. The DNA sequence reads TGCGCCAGCAGCTTGGAGTCACGGGGGCTTGACGAGCAGTACTTC. This translates into CASSLESRGLDEQYF.